These 26 T cell receptor beta chains originate from one sample sequenced in a study of blood T cell repertoires in COVID-19. Some clones are missing from TCRdb's copy, which holds only in-frame ones; the method was immunoSEQ multiplex PCR. The sample holds around 46,000 clones; approximately 85% are singletons and the top ten take 14%. Input material: peripheral blood. Receptor source: a human donor in a cohort sampled during active COVID-19.

This sequence joins TRBV11-2 and TRBJ2-1, with TRBD2 identical over 9 bases. Germline V gene lookup returns CDR1 SGHAT and CDR2 FQNNGV. CDR3 length: 16 residues. V dropped 1 base and J dropped 9; count of bases not matched to a gene: 10. The CDR3 bases are TGTGCCAGCAGCTTAGTAGCTAGCGGGATGTACGGTGAGCAGTTCTTC. Residues: CASSLVASGMYGEQFF.

This chain connects TRBV2 to TRBJ1-6; D is ambiguous. This CDR3 region has 13 residues. The V and J ends lost 6 bases and 7 bases respectively, with 10 bases between them. The germline CDR1 and CDR2 sequences are SNHLY and FYNNEI. CDR3 protein: CASRSGLNSPLHF. The CDR3 nucleotides read TGTGCCAGCAGGAGCGGACTAAATTCACCCCTCCACTTT. Combining the CDR3 with reference TRBV2 and TRBJ1-6 gives the whole variable domain EPEVTQTPSHQVTQMGQEVILRCVPISNHLYFYWYRQILGQKVEFLVSFYNNEISEKSEIFDDQFSVERPDGSNFTLKIRSTKLEDSAMYFCASRSGLNSPLHFGNGTRLTVT.

The V and J genes are TRBV30 and TRBJ1-2, with 7 bases that match TRBD1. V was pared by 0 bases and J by 5 bases, with 9 bases of the junction left unmatched. This CDR3 has 15 amino acids. Germline values: CDR1 GTSNPN, CDR2 SVGIG (reference sequence). CDR3 in DNA: TGTGCCTGGAGTGTATCTAACAGGGGATTATATGGCTACACCTTC. Protein sequence: CAWSVSNRGLYGYTF.

The chain couples TRBV2 to TRBJ2-7; tentatively, D is TRBD2 (5 bases). V was cut by 6 bases and J by 0 bases, with 6 bases left in between. The CDR3 covers 12 residues. CDR1 is SNHLY, CDR2 FYNNEI, per germline. CDR3 sequence reads: CASRRDSYEQYF. CDR3 DNA sequence: TGTGCCAGCAGACGGGACTCCTACGAGCAGTACTTC.

The chain has TRBV5-1 and TRBJ1-1, with D hard to call. This CDR3 region has 14 residues. Trimming left V 0 bases short and J 1 base short, with 7 bases between. Germline CDR1 and CDR2: SGHRS and YFSETQ. The CDR3 reads CASSLVPGNTEAFF. For the CDR3, the DNA is TGCGCCAGCAGCTTGGTTCCGGGGAACACTGAAGCTTTCTTT.

The CDR3 region is CASSLGQIGNQPQHF. The CDR3 coding sequence is TGTGCCAGCAGCTTAGGCCAGATCGGCAATCAGCCCCAGCATTTT. The chain has TRBV7-2 and TRBJ1-5; D gene unclear. Germline loops: CDR1 SGHTA, CDR2 FQGNSA. The CDR3 runs to 15 residues. V was clipped by 1 base and J by 2 bases, with 9 bases between them.

The chain carries TRBV29-1 and TRBJ2-1; 8 bases align to TRBD2. V gave up 0 bases and J gave up 6 bases; unmatched junction bases: 7. Germline CDR1 and CDR2: SQVTM and ANQGSEA. The CDR3 has 15 amino acids. The CDR3 coding sequence is TGCAGCGTTGAAGAATGGGCTAGCGGGTTCAATGAGCAGTTCTTC. Translated, it gives CSVEEWASGFNEQFF.

This sequence joins TRBV7-2 and TRBJ1-2; the match to TRBD1 covers 8 bases. With 4 bases clipped from V and 8 bases from J, the junction kept 9 bases outside the gene matches. The CDR3 is 14 residues long. CDR1 and CDR2 (germline): SGHTA, FQGNSA. CDR3 DNA sequence: TGTGCCAGCAGCTCCGGACAGGGTCGATGGGGCTACACCTTC. This encodes CASSSGQGRWGYTF.

This clone was seen once. The gene calls are TRBV6-2 or TRBV6-3 and TRBJ2-1, with 15 bases identical to TRBD2. Losses at the gene ends were 0 bases for V and 0 bases for J; bases not matched to a gene: 0. The CDR3 has 18 amino acids. Germline V gene lookup returns CDR1 MNHEY and CDR2 SVGEGT. The CDR3 DNA follows: TGTGCCAGCAGTTACTCGGGACTAGCGGGGGGCTCCTACAATGAGCAGTTCTTC. Amino acids: CASSYSGLAGGSYNEQFF.

This chain uses TRBV7-8 with TRBJ2-7; 9 positions agree with TRBD2. The V and J ends lost 0 bases and 3 bases, in that order; junction bases with no gene match: 3. This CDR3 comprises 15 residues. Germline V gene lookup returns CDR1 SGHVS and CDR2 FQNEAQ. Here the CDR3 DNA reads TGTGCCAGCAGCTTAGCCCAGCGGGGGGTCTACGAGCAGTACTTC. Amino acids: CASSLAQRGVYEQYF.

The chain combines TRBV19 with TRBJ2-1, with a weak D call TRBD2 (7 bases). The V end was cut by 5 bases, the J end by 7 bases, with 15 bases between. Germline V CDR1 and CDR2: LNHDA, SQIVND (reference sequence). This CDR3 has 14 residues. As DNA, the CDR3 is TGTGCCAGTAGTGGGTGGGGGGGCCTAAATGAGCAGTTCTTC. Residues: CASSGWGGLNEQFF.

The chain has TRBV28 and TRBJ1-2, with TRBD1 identical over 10 bases. From germline, CDR1 is MDHEN and CDR2 SYDVKM. This CDR3 region has 16 residues. V trimming: 1 base; J trimming: 2 bases; junction bases outside the gene matches: 4. The CDR3: CASSLSGQGINYGYTF. DNA for the CDR3: TGTGCCAGCAGTTTATCGGGACAGGGGATCAACTATGGCTACACCTTC.

The chain links TRBV6-2 or TRBV6-3 to TRBJ2-1; TRBD1 matches 7 bases. The junction had 6 bases not matched to a gene; V was cut back by 0 bases and J by 10 bases. The CDR3 consists of 14 residues. Germline CDR1 is MNHEY and CDR2 is SVGEGT. CDR3 residues: CASSYSTGSREQFF. In DNA form, the CDR3 reads TGTGCCAGCAGTTACTCGACAGGGTCTCGCGAGCAGTTCTTC.

V usage is TRBV25-1 and J usage is TRBJ2-7; TRBD2 matches at 8 bases. Germline V gene data show CDR1 as MGHDK and CDR2 as SYGVNS. Unmatched junction bases numbered 8, after V lost 2 bases and J lost 5 bases. The CDR3 extends over 15 amino acids. The CDR3 nucleotides read TGTGCCAGCAGTGAAATGGCGGGAGGTACCAACGAGCAGTACTTC. This translates into CASSEMAGGTNEQYF.

The table lists this clone with a few counts. This chain uses TRBV28 with TRBJ2-1, with TRBD2 matching over 8 bases. The CDR3 has 15 amino acids. Germline CDR1 MDHEN, CDR2 SYDVKM. The V segment lost 2 bases and the J segment 4 bases; nucleotides outside the gene matches: 4. For the CDR3, the DNA is TGTGCCAGCAGTTTAACGAGCGGGAGTTACAATGAGCAGTTCTTC. Protein product: CASSLTSGSYNEQFF.

This clone was seen a single time. The CDR3 sequence: CASSIGRAAYEQYF. DNA of the CDR3: TGTGCCAGTAGTATTGGCAGGGCGGCCTACGAGCAGTACTTC. The chain carries TRBV19 and TRBJ2-7, with D possibly TRBD1 on 5 matching bases. This CDR3 comprises 14 residues. V lost 3 bases to trimming and J lost 2 bases, with 11 bases between them. Germline CDR1 is LNHDA and CDR2 is SQIVND (reference sequence).

This chain links TRBV7-2 with TRBJ2-2; possible D gene TRBD2, 5 bases. This CDR3 is built from 15 residues. Germline CDR1 and CDR2: SGHTA and FQGNSA. The V end was cut by 5 bases, the J end by 6 bases, with 16 bases between. CDR3 DNA: TGTGCCAGCAGCCTTTTCCCGGGAAGCGCCGGGGAGCTGTTTTTT. It codes for CASSLFPGSAGELFF.

The genes are TRBV21-1 and TRBJ2-1; TRBD2 reflects the table's D call only, with no check against the DNA. TRBV21-1 is an annotated pseudogene. The CDR3 has 11 amino acids. The chain's CDR3 is CASSKVLEQFF. The CDR3 DNA sequence: TGTGCCAGCAGCAAAGTTCTTGAGCAGTTCTTC.

The chain links TRBV3-1 (or the pseudogene TRBV3-2) to TRBJ2-7; a weak D match, TRBD2 (5 bases). Germline CDR1 reads LGHDT; CDR2 reads YNNKEL (reference sequence). The V end was cut by 4 bases, the J end by 1 base, with 14 bases between. The CDR3 is made up of 15 amino acids. This CDR3 reads CASSPRTRPSYEQYF. CDR3 DNA sequence: TGTGCCAGCAGCCCCCGGACTCGGCCGTCCTACGAGCAGTACTTC.

This chain joins TRBV12-3 or TRBV12-4 and TRBJ2-1; TRBD2 might be the D (5 bases). The V end lost 7 bases, the J end lost 9 bases, and 16 bases lay between the germline ends. CDR3 length equals 13 residues. The CDR3 sequence is CASNQVGGVEQFF. CDR3 nucleotide sequence: TGTGCCAGCAACCAGGTTGGAGGAGTTGAGCAGTTCTTC.

The chain links TRBV29-1 to TRBJ2-7; 7 bases line up with TRBD2. The CDR3 length is 15 residues. With V trimmed by 5 bases and J by 3 bases, 13 bases remained unmatched. CDR1 is SQVTM, CDR2 ANQGSEA, per germline. The CDR3 bases are TGCAGCGTTACCGGGGGAGGGGCATTACACTACGAGCAGTACTTC. Translating gives CSVTGGGALHYEQYF.

V gene TRBV29-1 combines with J gene TRBJ1-1; 12 bases map to TRBD1. This CDR3 comprises 13 residues. V lost 6 bases, J lost 7 bases, and 6 bases stayed unmatched. Looked up from germline, CDR1 is SQVTM and CDR2 is ANQGSEA. CDR3 coding DNA: TGCAGCGTGCCCGGGACAGGGGGCATTGAAGCTTTCTTT. Translation: CSVPGTGGIEAFF. Combining the CDR3 with reference TRBV29-1 and TRBJ1-1 gives the whole variable domain SAVISQKPSRDICQRGTSLTIQCQVDSQVTMMFWYRQQPGQSLTLIATANQGSEATYESGFVIDKFPISRPNLTFSTLTVSNMSPEDSSIYLCSVPGTGGIEAFFGQGTRLTVV.

The genes are TRBV2 and TRBJ1-6, with TRBD1 identical over 7 bases. The CDR3 spans 13 residues. CDR1 and CDR2 (germline): SNHLY, FYNNEI. V gave up 4 bases and J gave up 10 bases; unmatched junction bases: 4. The DNA of the CDR3 is TGTGCCAGCAGTGGGGCAGGGGGATCACCCCTCCACTTT. This translates into CASSGAGGSPLHF.

CDR3 amino acids: CASSQWTSGQETQYF. CDR3 nucleotides: TGTGCCAGCAGCCAATGGACTAGCGGCCAAGAGACCCAGTACTTC. V gene TRBV3-1 (or the pseudogene TRBV3-2) combines with J gene TRBJ2-5; 10 bases align to TRBD2. Trimming took 2 bases from V and 1 from J; bases not matched to a gene: 1. The CDR3 runs to 15 residues. From germline, CDR1 is LGHDT and CDR2 YNNKEL (reference sequence).

This chain uses TRBV30 with TRBJ2-5, with D possibly matching TRBD1 (5 bases). The germline gives CDR1 GTSNPN, CDR2 SVGIG (reference sequence). The CDR3 is made up of 15 amino acids. V was clipped by 2 bases and J by 2 bases, with 15 bases between them. The CDR3 region has the DNA TGTGCCTGGAGTCCCTCGGTGGGGCCGCAAGAGACCCAGTACTTC. The encoded protein is CAWSPSVGPQETQYF.

The chain uses TRBV6-6 and TRBJ2-3; possible D gene TRBD2, 6 bases. Trimming removed 2 bases at V and 6 bases at J, with 12 bases between. CDR3 size: 14 residues. Germline V gene data show CDR1 as MNHNY and CDR2 as SVGAGI (reference sequence). The CDR3 coding sequence is TGTGCCAGCAGTTACAACGCGGGAACCGATACGCAGTATTTT. Residues: CASSYNAGTDTQYF.